This TCR beta chain was captured by sequencing in a study of T cell responses to AZD1222 COVID-19 vaccine. General study points: After two AZD1222 doses, spike-specific TCR breadth and depth rose versus day 0. Donors were mostly white British, more females; clonal diversity possibly underestimated.

Of note for this clone: As yet, its antigen is unknown.

Produced via immunoSEQ multiplex PCR; TCRdb's table is partial and in-frame only. Among around 130,000 clones listed, 92% were seen once. Germline lookup yields CDR1 SEHNR and CDR2 FQNEAQ (reference sequence). The CDR3 runs to 14 residues. Between the trimmed V and J ends, which lost 1 base and 5 bases, there was a span of 12 bases. This sample comprised peripheral blood, obtained 28 days after the second AZD1222 dose. This TCR derives from an adult who received the AZD1222 COVID-19 vaccine. The rearrangement joins TRBV7-9 to TRBJ2-7, with D possibly being TRBD2 (6 bases). CDR3: CASSLERGVHEQYF. The CDR3 DNA reads TGTGCCAGCAGCTTAGAACGCGGGGTCCACGAGCAGTACTTC.